Following are 15 T cell receptor beta chains from one sample sequenced in a study of T cells in Graves' hyperthyroidism and ophthalmopathy. Amplification of TCR beta CDR3 regions used RNA as the template. An initial round of RT-PCR targeting the TCR CDR3 relied on the HTBI primer set. TCRdb passed the multiplex PCR reads through MiXCR, listing each CDR3 protein once. The table records over 350,000 distinct CDR3 sequences, 18% of them present only once. What was sequenced was blood. Every receptor here comes from a man aged 18 to 29 with Graves' ophthalmopathy.

The CDR3, as DNA: TGCGCCAGCAGTGAGTACAGGGATGAACGCACTGAAGCTTTCTTT. Its protein product is CASSEYRDERTEAFF. The chain couples TRBV10-1 to TRBJ1-1, with D maybe TRBD1 (6 bases). The germline V gene encodes CDR1 WNHNN and CDR2 SYGVQD (reference sequence). The CDR3 loop spans 15 amino acids. V dropped 1 base and J dropped 4 bases, with 13 bases sitting between them.

V gene TRBV12-3 or TRBV12-4 combines with J gene TRBJ1-4, with TRBD1 matching over 7 bases. This CDR3 is built from 15 residues. Trimming at V came to 6 bases and at J to 6 bases, leaving 10 bases not matched to a gene. Here the CDR3 DNA reads TGTGCCAGCAGCCCAAGACAGGGACGGGATGAAAAACTGTTTTTT. This translates into CASSPRQGRDEKLFF.

This clonotype has a count of ten or more. This chain links TRBV7-9 with TRBJ2-3, with TRBD2 matching 10 bases. This CDR3 is built from 16 residues. After removal of 5 bases from V and 6 bases from J, the junction contained 11 bases not matched to a gene. Per the germline V gene, CDR1 is SEHNR and CDR2 is FQNEAQ (reference sequence). CDR3 loop: CASSPPVGLATDTQYF. DNA for the CDR3: TGTGCCAGCAGCCCGCCGGTGGGACTAGCGACTGATACGCAGTATTTT. The whole variable domain, filled in from reference TRBV7-9 and TRBJ2-3, reads DTGVSQNPRHKITKRGQNVTFRCDPISEHNRLYWYRQTLGQGPEFLTYFQNEAQLEKSRLLSDRFSAERPKGSFSTLEIQRTEQGDSAMYLCASSPPVGLATDTQYFGPGTRLTVL.

This clonotype was counted only a few times. The CDR3 bases are TGTGCCAGCGAGGGGGCCTCCTACGAGCAGTACTTC. As protein: CASEGASYEQYF. The chain couples TRBV6-2 or TRBV6-3 to TRBJ2-7, with 7 bases lining up with TRBD1. V dropped 8 bases and J dropped 0; count of bases not matched to a gene: 1. From germline, CDR1 is MNHEY and CDR2 SVGEGT. This CDR3 is built from 12 residues.

In its sample, this clonotype was seen a few times. The chain carries TRBV27 and TRBJ1-6, with D uncertain. Germline values: CDR1 MNHEY, CDR2 SMNVEV (reference sequence). CDR3 size: 14 residues. Deletions cut 3 bases from V and 10 bases from J, with 13 bases between. CDR3 nucleotides: TGTGCCAGCAGTTTGGAGACCCATGAGTCACCCCTCCACTTT. Amino acid sequence: CASSLETHESPLHF.

The rearrangement uses TRBV7-2 and TRBJ2-3; D call uncertain. With 3 bases removed from V and 3 bases from J, the gap between germline ends came to 10 bases. Germline CDR1 reads SGHTA; CDR2 reads FQGNSA. This CDR3 has 14 amino acids. The CDR3 bases are TGTGCCAGCAGCTTCGGGTATTCTACAGATACGCAGTATTTT. As protein: CASSFGYSTDTQYF.

The gene calls are TRBV5-4 and TRBJ2-7, with D possibly TRBD1 on 8 matching bases. V shed 1 base and J shed 2 bases, with 13 bases lying between them. The CDR3 consists of 15 residues. The V gene's germline CDR1 is SGHNT and CDR2 YYREEE (reference sequence). The CDR3: CASSLQGAGAYEQYF. The CDR3 nucleotides read TGTGCCAGCAGCTTGCAGGGGGCGGGGGCCTACGAGCAGTACTTC. Together with reference TRBV5-4 and TRBJ2-7, the CDR3 gives the full variable domain: ETGVTQSPTHLIKTRGQQVTLRCSSQSGHNTVSWYQQALGQGPQFIFQYYREEENGRGNFPPRFSGLQFPNYSSELNVNALELDDSALYLCASSLQGAGAYEQYFGPGTRLTVT.

This clonotype was recorded at least ten times. V is TRBV28 and J is TRBJ2-1; possible D gene TRBD2, 5 bases. CDR3 length equals 18 residues. Germline lookup yields CDR1 MDHEN and CDR2 SYDVKM. V was shortened by 1 base and J by 5 bases, with 21 bases between the two germline ends. DNA for the CDR3: TGTGCCAGCAGTTTATCTAATCAAGCGGAACTAATCAACAATGAGCAGTTCTTC. Encoded protein: CASSLSNQAELINNEQFF.

At least ten counts were recorded for this clonotype. This rearrangement joins TRBV6-1 to TRBJ1-5; no reliable D call. CDR1 is MNHNS, CDR2 SASEGT, per germline. This CDR3 comprises 12 residues. V was cut by 5 bases and J by 9 bases, with 11 bases left in between. The DNA of the CDR3 is TGTGCCAGCAGTCCTCCCCTTAGGCCCCAGCATTTT. Amino acids: CASSPPLRPQHF.

This clonotype was seen ten or more times. V usage is TRBV3-1 and J usage is TRBJ1-2; D perhaps matches TRBD1 (5 bases). This CDR3 spans 14 amino acids. V was trimmed by 3 bases and J by 7 bases, leaving 15 bases between them. Germline assignment: CDR1 LGHDT and CDR2 YNNKEL (reference sequence). The CDR3, as DNA: TGTGCCAGCAGCCACGGACACCACAGCTCTGGCTACACCTTC. It encodes CASSHGHHSSGYTF.

Ten or more counts support this clonotype. This chain's CDR3 is CASAQGYRTEAFF. The CDR3 nucleotides read TGCGCCAGCGCACAGGGGTATCGCACTGAAGCTTTCTTT. V gene TRBV5-1 combines with J gene TRBJ1-1; 7 bases fit TRBD1. With 7 bases clipped from V and 4 bases from J, the junction kept 7 bases outside the gene matches. This CDR3 region has 13 residues. Germline V lookup: CDR1 SGHRS, CDR2 YFSETQ.

In this sample, this clonotype turned up many times. The chain has TRBV5-1 and TRBJ1-2; D unclear. The CDR3 has 13 residues. Between the trimmed V and J ends, which lost 0 bases and 10 bases, there was a span of 13 bases. In germline, CDR1 is SGHRS, CDR2 YFSETQ. The CDR3 nucleotides read TGCGCCAGCAGCTTGGATAATTCGGAGCTCTACACCTTC. It yields the protein CASSLDNSELYTF.

This chain links TRBV28 with TRBJ2-1, with TRBD2 matching over 13 bases. This CDR3 has 13 amino acids. CDR1 and CDR2 (germline): MDHEN, SYDVKM. J gave up 8 bases and V 10 bases, and 5 bases lay outside the gene matches. CDR3 amino acids: CAMGLAGLDEQFF. The CDR3 DNA is TGTGCCATGGGACTAGCGGGATTGGATGAGCAGTTCTTC.

Ten or more counts support this clonotype. The chain combines TRBV7-6 with TRBJ2-7; 7 nucleotides agree with TRBD1. The germline gives CDR1 SGHVS, CDR2 FNYEAQ. This CDR3 region has 14 residues. The ends lost 5 bases at V and 7 bases at J; junction bases unmatched: 11. The chain's CDR3 is CASSLYRGALEQYF. Written as DNA, the CDR3 is TGTGCCAGCAGCCTCTACAGGGGTGCCCTAGAGCAGTACTTC.

This clonotype has at least ten counts. The V call is TRBV12-3 or TRBV12-4, the J call TRBJ1-1; no firm D call. Trimming removed 6 bases from V and 4 bases from J, with 12 bases in between. This CDR3 comprises 13 residues. As DNA, the CDR3 is TGTGCCAGCAGCTTGCCCGGGGTCACTGAAGCTTTCTTT. It yields the protein CASSLPGVTEAFF.